This passage covers 3 T cell receptor beta chains from one sample sequenced in a study of Ad26.COV2.S vaccination and SARS-CoV-2 variants. Treatment: roughly 19 received Ad26.COV2.S at low or high dose, single or two shots; 5 received placebo; per-sample allocation not given. Sampling was done on day 63 after the first vaccine or placebo injection. Assay used: immunoSEQ multiplex PCR; TCRdb lists only in-frame clones, some missing. The table has 300,000 to 400,000 clones, around nine tenths seen once. This specimen consisted of peripheral blood, obtained in a trial of Ad26.COV2.S vaccine versus placebo. The receptors were sampled from a person aged 18-60 years who received the Ad26.COV2.S COVID-19 vaccine or a placebo.

The chain is built from TRBV10-3 and TRBJ2-7; 14 positions agree with TRBD2. With 3 bases clipped from V and 0 bases from J, the junction kept 13 bases outside the gene matches. From germline, CDR1 is ENHRY and CDR2 SYGVKD. This CDR3 has 20 residues. The CDR3 is CAISESPGLAGERSSYEQYF. The CDR3 DNA is TGTGCCATCAGTGAATCTCCGGGACTAGCGGGGGAGAGGAGCTCCTACGAGCAGTACTTC.

The gene calls are TRBV29-1 and TRBJ2-7, with 7 bases that match TRBD1. Unmatched junction bases numbered 6, after V lost 6 bases and J lost 4 bases. Germline V lookup: CDR1 SQVTM, CDR2 ANQGSEA. CDR3 size: 12 residues. The CDR3: CSVLGQLYEQYF. For the CDR3, the DNA is TGCAGCGTATTGGGACAGCTTTACGAGCAGTACTTC.

This clone was picked up one time. CDR3 region: CASSIKGSGNTEAFF. CDR3 bases: TGTGCCAGTAGTATTAAGGGCAGCGGGAACACTGAAGCTTTCTTT. The chain combines TRBV19 with TRBJ1-1; D is ambiguous. Germline lookup yields CDR1 LNHDA and CDR2 SQIVND (reference sequence). CDR3 length: 15 residues. V was cut by 3 bases and J by 1 base, with 12 bases left in between.